What follows is one TCR beta chain and its context. The CDR3 spans 13 residues. The V end was cut by 7 bases, the J end by 4 bases, with 13 bases between. Original processing methods: Reference gene primer amplification in the assay estimated nucleated cell counts. Clones were read by immunoSEQ multiplex PCR, and TCRdb kept only the in-frame ones, dropping some. V and J calls and clone size are as listed in that table; D and trimming were resolved from the DNA. The profile covers approximately 70,000 clones, with nearly 80% appearing a single time and about 6% taken by the ten largest. This sample stems from a study of blood T cell repertoires in COVID-19. Study in general: Samples of COVID-19 (acute and convalescent) were obtained from the United States, Italy and Spain. Sample material is recorded as cDNA or gDNA derived from T cells, B-cell-depleted T cells, or PBMCs.

The receptor comes from a woman aged 60-70 years with acute or convalescent COVID-19. The chain combines TRBV12-3 or TRBV12-4 with TRBJ1-1, with a weak D call TRBD1 (5 bases). The specimen was peripheral blood. In DNA form, the CDR3 reads TGTGCCAGCAAGACCCAGGGAGGCACTGAAGCTTTCTTT. It is translated as CASKTQGGTEAFF.